This T cell receptor (beta chain) originates from a study of identical twins. Broader study findings: Interpretation of the results relied on cross-sectional statistical analysis and not on following the same donors.

On this clonotype itself: Its antigen is not identified.

V was trimmed by 2 bases and J by 3 bases, leaving 8 bases between them. The CDR3 runs to 14 residues. TCRdb processed the 5' RACE reads anew with MiXCR; each CDR3 protein has one entry. The table has more than 600,000 distinct CDR3 sequences, approximately 18% seen once. This sample was also put to use in a study of T cells expressing NK-cell markers.

The chain uses TRBV12-3 or TRBV12-4 and TRBJ2-1; maybe TRBD2 (5 bases). This TCR came from a woman under 30 in good health. The sequenced material came from PBMCs. Here the CDR3 DNA reads TGTGCCAGCAGTTTACAAGCGGACTACAATGAGCAGTTCTTC. This translates into CASSLQADYNEQFF.